This T cell receptor beta chain was sequenced during a study of CD8+ T cells in alopecia areata. Study observations and caveats: Scalp clonality dropped significantly under tofacitinib, as did expanded CD8+ top-100 clones. Because of a solitary nonresponder, the connection of baseline CD8+ expansion to response stays uncertain.

RNA was isolated and reverse transcribed to cDNA, the sequencing template. Clones were read by immunoSEQ multiplex PCR, and TCRdb kept only the in-frame ones, dropping some. The data hold 85,000 to 110,000 clones, with 85% to 90% observed a single time. Noted treatment: oral pan-JAK inhibitor, 5-10 mg twice daily. The CDR3 covers 13 residues. V lost 4 bases and J lost 16; bases outside the gene matches: 14. CDR1 SGHRS and CDR2 YFSETQ come from the germline V gene. Turning to this clone: Antigen: not known.

The material sequenced was CD8+ T cells sorted from blood, taken around week 30, from a patient treated with tofacitinib. This sequence was found in a human donor with alopecia areata. The rearrangement joins TRBV5-1 to TRBJ2-4; 7 nucleotides match TRBD2. This CDR3 reads CASSGGRDPVYYF. The CDR3 DNA follows: TGCGCCAGCAGCGGGGGGAGGGACCCCGTCTATTACTTC.